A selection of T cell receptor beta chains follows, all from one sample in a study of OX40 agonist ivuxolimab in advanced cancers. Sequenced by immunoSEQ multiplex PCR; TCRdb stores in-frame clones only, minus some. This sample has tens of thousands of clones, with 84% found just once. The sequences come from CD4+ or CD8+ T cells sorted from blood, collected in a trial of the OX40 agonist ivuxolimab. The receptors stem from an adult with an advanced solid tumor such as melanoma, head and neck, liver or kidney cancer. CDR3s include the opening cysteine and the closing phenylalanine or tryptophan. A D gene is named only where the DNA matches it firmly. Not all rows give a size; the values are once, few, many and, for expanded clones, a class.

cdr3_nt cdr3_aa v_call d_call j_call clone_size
TGCGCCAGCAGCTTCCGACCCGGCACAGATACGCAGTATTTT CASSFRPGTDTQYF TRBV5-1 NA TRBJ2-3 once
TGCGCCAGCAGCCAAGACCGTTCATATAGCGGGACTAGCACAGATACGCAGTATTTT CASSQDRSYSGTSTDTQYF TRBV4-1 TRBD2 TRBJ2-3 NA
TGTGCCAGCAGCCGCCCAGGGAGCCTAGCACACAATGAGCAGTTCTTC CASSRPGSLAHNEQFF TRBV14 NA TRBJ2-1 few
TGCGCCAGTATACAGGGGGTGAGGGAAAAACTGTTTTTT CASIQGVREKLFF TRBV10-2 TRBD1 TRBJ1-4 NA
TGTGCCAGCAGTTTCGATGGCGGGGGGGCAGGAACGCAGTATTTT CASSFDGGGAGTQYF TRBV27 TRBD2 TRBJ2-3 NA
TGTGCCAGCACCCCCGACAGGAGAGGCCTCTCGGGCTACACCTTC CASTPDRRGLSGYTF TRBV2 NA TRBJ1-2 NA
TGTGCCAGCAGCTCCTACAGGGTTGGGTTGTACCAAGAGACCCAGTACTTC CASSSYRVGLYQETQYF TRBV11-2 NA TRBJ2-5 NA
TGCGCCAGCAGCCCGTTGGGCACTAGCGGGAGAAAGTACGAGCAGTACTTC CASSPLGTSGRKYEQYF TRBV5-1 TRBD2 TRBJ2-7 NA
TGTGCCAGCAGAAAAACCGGGACGACTGGCTACACCTTC CASRKTGTTGYTF TRBV7-3 NA TRBJ1-2 NA
TGTGCCAGCAGCGGAGGACCCCGAGCCGAGGAGACCCAGTACTTC CASSGGPRAEETQYF TRBV7-9 NA TRBJ2-5 NA
TGTGCCAGCAGTTTAAACACAGATACGCAGTATTTT CASSLNTDTQYF TRBV28 NA TRBJ2-3 NA
TGTGCCAGCAGTGAAAGACCGGGACTAGCGGGGATCTACGAGCAGTACTTC CASSERPGLAGIYEQYF TRBV27 TRBD2 TRBJ2-7 NA
TGTGCTAGCAGCTTGACTAGGCAAGAGACCCAGTACTTC CASSLTRQETQYF TRBV7-7 NA TRBJ2-5 NA
TGCGCCAGCATGGGTACTGCGGCAGCCGAAAACACCATATATTTT CASMGTAAAENTIYF TRBV10-2 NA TRBJ1-3 NA
TGTGCCAGCTCACCCTCATTAGTGGGGGCGGATGAAGCTTTCTTT CASSPSLVGADEAFF TRBV18 NA TRBJ1-1 NA
TGCGCCAGCAGCTCCGGGACTAGCGTTTACAATGAGCAGTTCTTC CASSSGTSVYNEQFF TRBV5-1 TRBD2 TRBJ2-1 NA
TGTGCCAGCTCACCCGCCACAGAGACCCAGTACTTC CASSPATETQYF TRBV18 NA TRBJ2-5 NA
TGTGCCAGCTCGTTCCGGGACATCGTCAATCAGCCCCAGCATTTT CASSFRDIVNQPQHF TRBV2 NA TRBJ1-5 NA
TGTGCCAGCAGCCGTGGGGGACAGGCGGGCACCTACGAGCAGTACTTC CASSRGGQAGTYEQYF TRBV5-4 TRBD1 TRBJ2-7 NA
TGTGCCAGCAGCTTGCCTCCCGGGACAGGGGCCAATAATTCACCCCTCCACTTT CASSLPPGTGANNSPLHF TRBV21-1 NA TRBJ1-6 NA
TGTGCCAGCAGCCAATTCACAGGGGGCAAGTCATCTAATGAAAAACTGTTTTTT CASSQFTGGKSSNEKLFF TRBV28 TRBD1 TRBJ1-4 NA
TGCGCCAGCAGCTTGGTAGGGTTCCAGGGCGAGCAGTACTTC CASSLVGFQGEQYF TRBV5-1 NA TRBJ2-7 NA
TGTGCCAGCAGCCCTAGGGGCTTGAGCACAGATACGCAGTATTTT CASSPRGLSTDTQYF TRBV6-1 NA TRBJ2-3 once
TGTGCCAGCAGCCCTCAACAGCAGAACACTGAAGCTTTCTTT CASSPQQQNTEAFF TRBV9 NA TRBJ1-1 NA
TGTGCCACCAGTCTGCTAGCGGGAGGCTACGAGCAGTACTTC CATSLLAGGYEQYF TRBV15 TRBD2 TRBJ2-7 NA
TGTGCCAGCAGCCAAGCCGGGACAGGGGGAACTGAAGCTTTCTTT CASSQAGTGGTEAFF TRBV14 TRBD1 TRBJ1-1 NA
TGCGCCAGCAGCTTGATGATTCAAACCTCCTACGAGCAGTACTTC CASSLMIQTSYEQYF TRBV5-1 NA TRBJ2-7 NA
TGTGCCAGTAGTATCGACAGGGACACTGAAGCTTTCTTT CASSIDRDTEAFF TRBV19 TRBD1 TRBJ1-1 NA
TGCGCCAGCAGTGAGTCGGGGACAGTGTATGGCTACACCTTC CASSESGTVYGYTF TRBV10-2 TRBD1 TRBJ1-2 NA
TGTGCCAGCAGCCAAGGAGCAGCGGGAGGCACAGATACGCAGTATTTT CASSQGAAGGTDTQYF TRBV7-3 TRBD2 TRBJ2-3 once
TGCGCCAGCAGCCCGATGGACGGCAATGAGCAGTTCTTC CASSPMDGNEQFF TRBV4-1 NA TRBJ2-1 NA
TGCGCCAGCAGGGGGACAGGGTCTAATGAAAAACTGTTTTTT CASRGTGSNEKLFF TRBV5-1 TRBD1 TRBJ1-4 NA